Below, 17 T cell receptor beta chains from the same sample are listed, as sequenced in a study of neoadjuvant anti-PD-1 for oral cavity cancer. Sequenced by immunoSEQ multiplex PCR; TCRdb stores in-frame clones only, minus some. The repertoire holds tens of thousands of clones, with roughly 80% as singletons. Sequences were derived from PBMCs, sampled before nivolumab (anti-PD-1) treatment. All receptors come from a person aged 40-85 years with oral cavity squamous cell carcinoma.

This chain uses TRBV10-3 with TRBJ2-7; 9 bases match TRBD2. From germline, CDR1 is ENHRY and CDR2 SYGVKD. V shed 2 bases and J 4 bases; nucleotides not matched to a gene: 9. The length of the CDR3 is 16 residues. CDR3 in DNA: TGTGCCATCAGTGAGCCGAGGGGTAGCGGGGGTTACGAGCAGTACTTC. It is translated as CAISEPRGSGGYEQYF.

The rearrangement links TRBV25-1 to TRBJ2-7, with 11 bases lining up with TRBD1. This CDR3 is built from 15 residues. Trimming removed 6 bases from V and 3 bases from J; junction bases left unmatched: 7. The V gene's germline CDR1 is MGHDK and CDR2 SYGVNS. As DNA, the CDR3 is TGTGCCAGCAGACACAAAGGGACAGGGGGCTACGAGCAGTACTTC. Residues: CASRHKGTGGYEQYF.

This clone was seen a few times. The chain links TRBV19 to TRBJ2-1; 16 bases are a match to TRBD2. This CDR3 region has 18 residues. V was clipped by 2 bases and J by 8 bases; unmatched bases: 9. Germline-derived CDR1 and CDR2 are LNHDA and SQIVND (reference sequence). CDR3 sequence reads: CASSILDSGTSGRDEQFF. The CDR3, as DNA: TGTGCCAGTAGTATATTGGACTCCGGGACTAGCGGGAGGGATGAGCAGTTCTTC.

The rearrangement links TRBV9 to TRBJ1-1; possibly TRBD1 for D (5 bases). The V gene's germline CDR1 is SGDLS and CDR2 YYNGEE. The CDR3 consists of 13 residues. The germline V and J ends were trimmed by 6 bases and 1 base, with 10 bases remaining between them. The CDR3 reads CASNGAGNTEAFF. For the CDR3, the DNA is TGTGCCAGCAACGGGGCGGGGAACACTGAAGCTTTCTTT.

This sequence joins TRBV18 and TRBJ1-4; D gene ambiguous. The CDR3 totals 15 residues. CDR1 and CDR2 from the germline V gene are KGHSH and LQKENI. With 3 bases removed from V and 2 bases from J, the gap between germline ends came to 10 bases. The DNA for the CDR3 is TGTGCCAGCTCACCTTCCCTGGGCACTAATGAAAAACTGTTTTTT. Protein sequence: CASSPSLGTNEKLFF.

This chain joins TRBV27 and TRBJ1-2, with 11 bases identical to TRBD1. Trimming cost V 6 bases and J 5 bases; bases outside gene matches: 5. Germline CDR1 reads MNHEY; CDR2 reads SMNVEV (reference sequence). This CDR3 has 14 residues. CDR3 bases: TGTGCCAGCAGGGGGGACAGGGGGATTTATGGCTACACCTTC. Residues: CASRGDRGIYGYTF.

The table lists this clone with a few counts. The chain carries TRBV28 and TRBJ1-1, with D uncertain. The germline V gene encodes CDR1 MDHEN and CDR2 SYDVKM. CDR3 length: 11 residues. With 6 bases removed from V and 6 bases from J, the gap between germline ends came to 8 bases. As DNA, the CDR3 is TGTGCCAGCAGGGGAAAGCCTGAAGCTTTCTTT. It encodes CASRGKPEAFF.

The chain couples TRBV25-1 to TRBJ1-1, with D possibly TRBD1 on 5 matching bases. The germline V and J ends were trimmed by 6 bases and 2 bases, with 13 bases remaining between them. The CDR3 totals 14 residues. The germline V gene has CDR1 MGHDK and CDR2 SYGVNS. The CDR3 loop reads CASSPGTVNTEAFF. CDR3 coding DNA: TGTGCCAGCAGCCCCGGGACGGTCAACACTGAAGCTTTCTTT.

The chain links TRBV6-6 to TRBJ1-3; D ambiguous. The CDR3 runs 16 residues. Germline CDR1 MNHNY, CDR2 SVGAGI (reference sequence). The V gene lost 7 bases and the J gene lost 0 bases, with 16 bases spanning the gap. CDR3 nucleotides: TGTGCCAGCACTCAACCCGGACGGATCTCTGGAAACACCATATATTTT. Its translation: CASTQPGRISGNTIYF.

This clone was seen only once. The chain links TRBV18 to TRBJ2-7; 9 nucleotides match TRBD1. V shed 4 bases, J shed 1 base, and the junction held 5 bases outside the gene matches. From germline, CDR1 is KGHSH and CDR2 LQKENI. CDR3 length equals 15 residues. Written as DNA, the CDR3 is TGTGCCAGCTCACGCCGGACAGGGGAATCCTACGAGCAGTACTTC. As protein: CASSRRTGESYEQYF. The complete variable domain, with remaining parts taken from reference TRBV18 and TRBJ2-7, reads NAGVMQNPRHLVRRRGQEARLRCSPMKGHSHVYWYRQLPEEGLKFMVYLQKENIIDESGMPKERFSAEFPKEGPSILRIQQVVRGDSAAYFCASSRRTGESYEQYFGPGTRLTVT.

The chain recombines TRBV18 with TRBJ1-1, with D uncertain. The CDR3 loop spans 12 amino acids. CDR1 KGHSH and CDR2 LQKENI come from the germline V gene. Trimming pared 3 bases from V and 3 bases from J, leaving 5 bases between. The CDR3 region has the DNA TGTGCCAGCTCACCCCTAGACACTGAAGCTTTCTTT. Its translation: CASSPLDTEAFF.

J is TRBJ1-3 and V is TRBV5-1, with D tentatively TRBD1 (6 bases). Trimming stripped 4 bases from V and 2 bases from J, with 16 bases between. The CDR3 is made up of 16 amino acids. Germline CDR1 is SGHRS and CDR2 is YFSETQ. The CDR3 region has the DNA TGCGCCAGCAGCCGCGAACCGACAGGCGCTGGAAACACCATATATTTT. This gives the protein CASSREPTGAGNTIYF.

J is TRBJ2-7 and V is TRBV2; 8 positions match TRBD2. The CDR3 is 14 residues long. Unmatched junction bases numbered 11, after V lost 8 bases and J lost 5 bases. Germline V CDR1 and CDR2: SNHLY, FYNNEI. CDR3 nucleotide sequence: TGTGCCAGCCGGATCCTAGCGGGTATCCACGAGCAGTACTTC. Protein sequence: CASRILAGIHEQYF.

CDR3 bases: TGCGCCAGCAGCCAAGATAGGGCAGGGCACTATGGCTACACCTTC. This translates into CASSQDRAGHYGYTF. The chain links TRBV4-1 to TRBJ1-2, with D tentatively TRBD1 (5 bases). In germline, CDR1 is MGHRA, CDR2 YSYEKL. CDR3 size: 15 residues. Trimming took off 0 bases at V and 3 bases at J, with 11 bases between the two ends.

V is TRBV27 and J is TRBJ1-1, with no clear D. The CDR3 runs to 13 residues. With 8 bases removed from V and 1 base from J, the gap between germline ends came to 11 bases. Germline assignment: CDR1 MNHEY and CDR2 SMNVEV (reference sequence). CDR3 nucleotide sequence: TGTGCCAGCTACCGGACCTGGAACACTGAAGCTTTCTTT. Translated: CASYRTWNTEAFF.

For the CDR3, the DNA is TGTGCCAGCAGCCCCCGTTCTGGGGCCAACGTCCTGACTTTC. As protein: CASSPRSGANVLTF. The chain has TRBV11-3 and TRBJ2-6; no reliable D call. The CDR3 consists of 14 residues. V was clipped by 5 bases and J by 1 base, with 6 bases between them. CDR1 is SGHNT and CDR2 is YENEEA in the germline V gene.

The CDR3 DNA is TGTGCCAGCAGCCTACAGGGTGATGAGCAGTTCTTC. The encoded protein is CASSLQGDEQFF. The chain uses TRBV7-8 and TRBJ2-1; D perhaps matches TRBD1 (6 bases). Germline V lookup: CDR1 SGHVS, CDR2 FQNEAQ. V lost 5 bases and J 8 bases, leaving 10 bases between the germline ends. This CDR3 is 12 amino acids long.